This TCR beta chain was retrieved from a study of cytomegalovirus exposure and HLA in healthy donors. V lost 0 bases to trimming and J lost 3 bases, with 11 bases between them. Looked up from germline, CDR1 is LNHDA and CDR2 is SQIVND (reference sequence). This CDR3 region has 15 residues. PCR amplification relied on 60 Vbeta primers (plus 13 Jbeta primers). Using immunoSEQ multiplex PCR, the repertoire was profiled, and TCRdb retains in-frame clones only, with some absent. The repertoire consists of tens of thousands of clones, with 70% to 85% occurring once and the leading ten covering under 3%. This chain joins TRBV19 and TRBJ1-1; D ambiguous. Specimen: PBMCs. The TCR was taken from a woman aged 30 to 39 in good health and CMV-seronegative. The CDR3 region has the DNA TGTGCCAGTAGTATAGATCACGGTTTGGACACTGAAGCTTTCTTT. Translated, it gives CASSIDHGLDTEAFF.